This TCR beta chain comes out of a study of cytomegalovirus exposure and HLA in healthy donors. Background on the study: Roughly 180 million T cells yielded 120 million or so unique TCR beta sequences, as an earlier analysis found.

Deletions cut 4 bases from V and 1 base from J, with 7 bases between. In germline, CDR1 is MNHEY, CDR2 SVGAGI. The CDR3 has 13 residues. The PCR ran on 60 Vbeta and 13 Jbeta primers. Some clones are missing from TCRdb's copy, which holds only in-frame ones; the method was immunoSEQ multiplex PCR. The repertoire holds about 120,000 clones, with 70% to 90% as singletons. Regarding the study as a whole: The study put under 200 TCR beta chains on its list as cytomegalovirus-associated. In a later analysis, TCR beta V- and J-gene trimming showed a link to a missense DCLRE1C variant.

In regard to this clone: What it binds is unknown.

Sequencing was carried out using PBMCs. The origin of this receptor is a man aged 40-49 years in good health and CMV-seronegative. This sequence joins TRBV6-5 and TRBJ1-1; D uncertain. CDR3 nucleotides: TGTGCCAGCAGTTTAGGGAGGAACACTGAAGCTTTCTTT. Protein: CASSLGRNTEAFF.